Listed below are T cell receptor beta chains from one sample, sequenced in a study of T cell repertoires in cytomegalovirus infection. These receptors lack a known antigen. MiXCR, applied by TCRdb to the reads, yields one record per CDR3 protein. The sample has 100,000 to 150,000 distinct CDR3 sequences, about 32% seen once. The source material was CD8+ T cells from cultured PBMCs, sampled from culture after CMV antigen stimulation. The receptors derive from a human donor in good health (CMV status not recorded). Some clones in this sample may be carry-over from other donors' samples. Each CDR3 is given with its conserved first and last residue. D genes are given only for firm matches. The size field is filled for only some rows; it gives once, few, many or a size class.

size	J	V	D	CDR3	DNA
NA	TRBJ1-3	TRBV6-6	TRBD1	CASSLDRGPDTGNTIYF	TGTGCCAGCAGTTTGGACAGGGGGCCTGACACAGGAAACACCATATATTTT
few	TRBJ2-1	TRBV12-3/TRBV12-4	NA	CASRGDEQFF	TGTGCCAGCAGAGGGGATGAGCAGTTCTTC
NA	TRBJ1-1	TRBV5-1	NA	CASSLYSRGDTEAFF	TGCGCCAGCAGCTTGTATAGTCGGGGGGACACTGAAGCTTTCTTT
NA	TRBJ2-5	TRBV28	TRBD2	CANQTSPGLVVETQYF	TGTGCCAACCAAACGTCCCCGGGACTAGTGGTAGAGACCCAGTACTTC
NA	TRBJ2-5	TRBV6-5	NA	CASRLVFAQETQYF	TGTGCCAGCAGGCTCGTATTCGCCCAAGAGACCCAGTACTTC
few	TRBJ2-7	TRBV12-3/TRBV12-4	TRBD2	CASALAGREQYF	TGTGCCAGTGCCCTAGCGGGTAGGGAGCAGTACTTC
many	TRBJ2-1	TRBV7-3	TRBD1	CASSFGGQGYNEQFF	TGTGCCAGCAGCTTCGGGGGACAGGGCTACAATGAGCAGTTCTTC
NA	TRBJ2-3	TRBV7-2	TRBD2	CASSLGLAGVSSDTQYF	TGTGCCAGCAGCTTAGGGCTAGCGGGGGTTAGTTCAGATACGCAGTATTTT
NA	TRBJ2-1	TRBV27	NA	CASSPPSRGEQFF	TGTGCCAGCAGCCCGCCGTCCCGGGGGGAGCAGTTCTTC
NA	TRBJ1-4	TRBV11-1	TRBD1	CASSSGQGTEKLFF	TGTGCCAGCAGCTCCGGACAGGGAACGGAAAAACTGTTTTTT
many	TRBJ1-2	TRBV7-6	TRBD1	CASSLAATGPWGYTF	TGTGCCAGCAGCTTAGCCGCGACAGGGCCCTGGGGCTACACCTTC
few	TRBJ2-3	TRBV28	NA	CASSLLGATDTQYF	TGTGCCAGCAGCCTACTGGGGGCGACAGATACGCAGTATTTT
many	TRBJ2-3	TRBV6-5	NA	CASSYDWGADDTQYF	TGTGCCAGCAGTTACGATTGGGGGGCCGATGATACGCAGTATTTT
NA	TRBJ2-2	TRBV11-3	NA	CASSPLAGTGTGELFF	TGTGCCAGCAGCCCATTAGCCGGGACGGGGACCGGGGAGCTGTTTTTT
many	TRBJ1-6	TRBV12-3/TRBV12-4	NA	CASRGPEYNSPLHF	TGTGCCAGCAGAGGTCCTGAGTATAATTCACCCCTCCACTTT
few	TRBJ1-2	TRBV12-3/TRBV12-4	NA	CASSLGRYLNYGYTF	TGTGCCAGCAGTTTAGGGAGATACCTAAACTATGGCTACACCTTC
few	TRBJ2-3	TRBV27	NA	CASFSQDTNPGQDTQYF	TGTGCCAGCTTTTCCCAAGACACCAACCCAGGGCAAGATACGCAGTATTTT
NA	TRBJ2-7	TRBV5-1	TRBD1	CASSWDSSYEQYF	TGCGCCAGCAGCTGGGACAGCTCCTACGAGCAGTACTTC
few	TRBJ2-7	TRBV4-1	TRBD2	CASSQEGGGVGEQYF	TGCGCCAGCAGCCAAGAGGGGGGGGGAGTCGGCGAGCAGTACTTC
few	TRBJ1-1	TRBV6-2/TRBV6-3	NA	CASSQGLGTEAFF	TGTGCCAGCAGCCAGGGGCTCGGCACTGAAGCTTTCTTT
many	TRBJ1-1	TRBV7-8	NA	CASSAVPGNTEAFF	TGTGCCAGCAGCGCAGTTCCGGGGAACACTGAAGCTTTCTTT
few	TRBJ1-2	TRBV6-2/TRBV6-3	NA	CASSSFLGSNYGYTF	TGTGCCAGCAGTTCGTTCCTGGGCAGCAACTATGGCTACACCTTC
NA	TRBJ1-3	TRBV9	TRBD1	CASSEPGQGATGNTIYF	TGTGCCAGCAGTGAACCGGGACAGGGGGCGACTGGAAACACCATATATTTT
NA	TRBJ2-7	TRBV6-1	NA	CASSYTGSYEQYF	TGTGCCAGCAGTTACACTGGCTCCTACGAGCAGTACTTC
many	TRBJ1-2	TRBV7-8	TRBD1	CASSLRNRDRRQGGGYTF	TGTGCCAGCAGCTTGAGAAACCGGGACAGGAGACAGGGGGGTGGCTACACCTTC
NA	TRBJ1-5	TRBV19	NA	CASSMGGYSNQPQHF	TGTGCCAGTAGTATGGGAGGATATAGCAATCAGCCCCAGCATTTT
NA	TRBJ2-5	TRBV3-1	NA	CASRRKQETQYF	TGTGCCAGCAGACGAAAACAAGAGACCCAGTACTTC
many	TRBJ2-1	TRBV7-2	TRBD2	CASSPGSGGYYNEQFF	TGTGCCAGCAGCCCAGGTAGCGGGGGGTACTACAATGAGCAGTTCTTC
few	TRBJ2-1	TRBV7-8	NA	CASTGGQRSYNEQFF	TGTGCCAGCACAGGCGGACAGCGGTCCTACAATGAGCAGTTCTTC